Shown below are 14 T cell receptor beta chains from a single sample sequenced in a study of type 1 regulatory T cells. TCRdb analysed the reads with MiXCR anew, one entry per CDR3 protein. Counted here are approximately 23,000 distinct CDR3 sequences, roughly 72% occurring once; the ten biggest clones make up 13% to 15%. Their cognate antigens are unknown. Input material: cultured T cells, either the whole culture or a sorted T cell fraction (not recorded which). Subset of the sample: Tr1-enriched cell product generated in vitro against host alloantigens. These receptors came from a human donor in good health.

DNA for the CDR3: TGTGCCAGCAGCTTAGTGCAGGCGAACACCGGGGAGCTGTTTTTT. Translation: CASSLVQANTGELFF. The chain combines TRBV5-4 with TRBJ2-2; the D is unclear. The CDR3 is 15 residues long. Trimming stripped 2 bases from V and 0 bases from J, with 8 bases between. Germline loops: CDR1 SGHNT, CDR2 YYREEE (reference sequence).

DNA of the CDR3: TGTGCCAGCAGCTTGGTCCGGACAGAATATGGAGATACGCAGTATTTT. Translated, it gives CASSLVRTEYGDTQYF. The chain recombines TRBV7-9 with TRBJ2-3, with D maybe TRBD1 (6 bases). V was shortened by 3 bases and J by 5 bases, with 18 bases between the two germline ends. Germline V gene data show CDR1 as SEHNR and CDR2 as FQNEAQ (reference sequence). This CDR3 spans 16 amino acids. The full variable domain, its missing parts supplied by reference TRBV7-9 and TRBJ2-3, is DTGVSQNPRHKITKRGQNVTFRCDPISEHNRLYWYRQTLGQGPEFLTYFQNEAQLEKSRLLSDRFSAERPKGSFSTLEIQRTEQGDSAMYLCASSLVRTEYGDTQYFGPGTRLTVL.

The chain couples TRBV4-1 to TRBJ2-5, with TRBD1 matching 7 bases. Germline loops: CDR1 MGHRA, CDR2 YSYEKL. CDR3 length equals 16 residues. V gave up 4 bases and J gave up 9 bases; unmatched junction bases: 17. CDR3 DNA sequence: TGCGCCAGCAGCCGGGGACCAGGGGGAACTTGGAACGCCCAGTACTTC. Translated, it gives CASSRGPGGTWNAQYF.

This clonotype was counted a few times. The chain links TRBV12-3 or TRBV12-4 to TRBJ1-1; 8 positions agree with TRBD1. The CDR3 contains 15 residues. V lost 6 bases to trimming and J lost 0 bases; unmatched junction nucleotides: 6. The CDR3 protein is CASRKQGVLNTEAFF. CDR3 DNA: TGTGCCAGCAGGAAACAGGGGGTGTTGAACACTGAAGCTTTCTTT.

CDR3 residues: CASSPWGTASGELFF. The CDR3 DNA sequence: TGTGCCAGCAGCCCCTGGGGGACGGCTAGCGGGGAGCTGTTTTTT. This chain uses TRBV7-3 with TRBJ2-2, with D possibly being TRBD1 or TRBD2 (5 bases each). The CDR3 is 15 amino acids. Germline values: CDR1 SGHTA, CDR2 FQGTGA. Between the trimmed V and J ends, which lost 5 bases and 7 bases, there was a span of 17 bases.

This clonotype is medium-sized (0.01 to 0.1%) within its sample. J is TRBJ2-3 and V is TRBV4-1; 10 bases align to TRBD2. Germline CDR1 is MGHRA and CDR2 is YSYEKL. The CDR3 has 16 residues. The V and J ends lost 1 base and 2 bases, in that order; junction bases with no gene match: 3. The CDR3 region has the DNA TGCGCCAGCAGCCAAGGCAGCGGGGGGGCCACAGATACGCAGTATTTT. Its protein is CASSQGSGGATDTQYF.

The chain joins TRBV15 to TRBJ1-1; D possibly corresponds to TRBD1 (6 bases). From germline, CDR1 is LNHNV and CDR2 YYDKDF (reference sequence). There are 14 residues in the CDR3. Trimming removed 5 bases from V and 5 bases from J, with 15 bases in between. The DNA of the CDR3 is TGTGCCACCAGCCGGCAGGGGCGCAGAACTGAAGCTTTCTTT. It codes for CATSRQGRRTEAFF.

V is TRBV12-3 or TRBV12-4 and J is TRBJ1-3; D is undetermined. This CDR3 region has 14 residues. The germline V and J ends were trimmed by 7 bases and 0 bases, with 10 bases remaining between them. This CDR3 is CASTPANSGNTIYF. The CDR3 nucleotides are TGTGCCAGCACCCCCGCCAACTCTGGAAACACCATATATTTT.

The CDR3: CASSEGHPYEQYF. The CDR3 nucleotides read TGTGCCAGCAGTGAAGGACATCCCTACGAGCAGTACTTC. This chain connects TRBV6-4 to TRBJ2-7; TRBD1 is a possible D gene (5 bases). The CDR3 contains 13 residues. Trimming took off 3 bases at V and 2 bases at J, with 8 bases between the two ends. Per germline, CDR1 MRHNA and CDR2 SNTAGT.

The V call is TRBV30, the J call TRBJ1-5; TRBD1 might be the D (5 bases). Germline V gives CDR1 GTSNPN, CDR2 SVGIG (reference sequence). This CDR3 region has 15 residues. V was clipped by 0 bases and J by 7 bases, with 16 bases between them. The CDR3 protein is CAWSVSGFLSQPQHF. For the CDR3, the DNA is TGTGCCTGGAGTGTGTCAGGGTTCTTGTCCCAGCCCCAGCATTTT.

This sequence joins TRBV3-1 and TRBJ1-6; 7 bases map to TRBD1. The CDR3 loop spans 12 amino acids. Germline V gene lookup returns CDR1 LGHDT and CDR2 YNNKEL (reference sequence). V lost 2 bases, J lost 16 bases, and 5 bases stayed unmatched. CDR3 in DNA: TGTGCCAGCAGCCAATCCGGGACAGCTCTCCACTTT. Translating it yields CASSQSGTALHF.

V is TRBV5-5 and J is TRBJ2-5; D gene uncertain. CDR3 length: 16 residues. Germline V gene sequence: CDR1 SGHKS, CDR2 YYEKEE (reference sequence). Trimming left V 4 bases short and J 5 bases short, with 21 bases between. Here the CDR3 reads CASSMQARSPRETQYF. DNA for the CDR3: TGTGCCAGCAGCATGCAAGCGCGGTCCCCCCGGGAGACCCAGTACTTC.

This clonotype is classed as medium-sized. The chain links TRBV6-6 to TRBJ2-7; 7 bases align to TRBD2. The CDR3 is 17 amino acids. Germline CDR1 is MNHNY and CDR2 is SVGAGI (reference sequence). Trimming took 6 bases from V and 5 from J; bases not matched to a gene: 19. The CDR3 DNA is TGTGCCAGCAGCTCACCCCGCGGCGGGGGTGTCCACGACGAGCAGTACTTC. Protein sequence: CASSSPRGGGVHDEQYF.

This clonotype was seen only once. V and J are TRBV28 and TRBJ1-5, with D unresolved. This CDR3 comprises 14 residues. CDR1 and CDR2 (germline): MDHEN, SYDVKM. V gave up 7 bases and J gave up 3 bases, with 13 bases separating them. DNA of the CDR3: TGTGCCAGCATGGTTTGGGGTTACAATCAGCCCCAGCATTTT. The encoded protein is CASMVWGYNQPQHF.